These 9 T cell receptor beta chains were sequenced from one sample in a study of CD8+CD57+ T cells in acquired aplastic anemia. TCR beta VDJ and CDR3 profiles were obtained from a genomic DNA template. One entry per CDR3 protein, called by TCRdb with MiXCR from the reads. The table shows under 200,000 distinct CDR3 sequences, with approximately 40% occurring only once. The sequencing input was sorted CD4+, CD8+, or CD8+CD57+ T cells (not recorded which) from PBMCs. The receptors here all came from a human donor in good health.

In its sample, this clonotype was seen many times. The chain uses TRBV9 and TRBJ1-2; D gene ambiguous. Trimming removed 3 bases from V and 4 bases from J, with 10 bases in between. CDR1 SGDLS and CDR2 YYNGEE come from the germline V gene. The CDR3 is 13 amino acids. The CDR3 bases are TGTGCCAGCAGCGCCCCCCCCCTCTATGGCTACACCTTC. Translating it yields CASSAPPLYGYTF.

This chain connects TRBV3-1 to TRBJ1-2, with D possibly being TRBD1 (6 bases). From germline, CDR1 is LGHDT and CDR2 YNNKEL (reference sequence). This CDR3 is 13 amino acids long. V shed 4 bases and J shed 8 bases, with 14 bases lying between them. CDR3 nucleotides: TGTGCCAGCAGCCCTCCGGGGGGGCTCGGCTACACCTTC. Translation gives CASSPPGGLGYTF.

This chain joins TRBV14 and TRBJ1-2; D possibly corresponds to TRBD1 (5 bases). This CDR3 is built from 15 residues. Germline V gene data show CDR1 as SGHDN and CDR2 as FVKESK. Between the trimmed V and J ends, which lost 4 bases and 5 bases, there was a span of 17 bases. CDR3 bases: TGTGCCAGCAGCCCCCGGGCAGGGCCACTTTATGGCTACACCTTC. It is translated as CASSPRAGPLYGYTF.

In this sample, this clonotype turned up many times. The J gene is TRBJ1-5, the V gene TRBV12-3 or TRBV12-4; 7 positions match TRBD1. V was clipped by 5 bases and J by 1 base; unmatched bases: 2. The CDR3 extends over 14 amino acids. CDR3 protein: CASSDRVSNQPQHF. CDR3 nucleotide sequence: TGTGCCAGCAGTGACAGGGTAAGCAATCAGCCCCAGCATTTT.

This clonotype was counted only a few times. The genes are TRBV18 and TRBJ2-7; 7 nucleotides agree with TRBD2. The CDR3 runs to 15 residues. V gave up 2 bases and J gave up 3 bases; unmatched junction bases: 7. Looked up from germline, CDR1 is KGHSH and CDR2 is LQKENI. CDR3 nucleotide sequence: TGTGCCAGCTCACCAGAGGCGGGAGTTCACTACGAGCAGTACTTC. Encoded protein: CASSPEAGVHYEQYF.

This clonotype was counted ten times or more. The chain couples TRBV20-1 to TRBJ1-5; 7 bases are shared with TRBD1. The length of the CDR3 is 15 residues. Germline V gene sequence: CDR1 DFQATT, CDR2 SNEGSKA (reference sequence). V lost 0 bases to trimming and J lost 3 bases; unmatched junction nucleotides: 5. Here the CDR3 reads CSARDWGQLNQPQHF. CDR3 nucleotide sequence: TGCAGTGCTAGAGACTGGGGACAGCTCAATCAGCCCCAGCATTTT.

The chain recombines TRBV18 with TRBJ2-2; 9 nucleotides align to TRBD2. The CDR3 is 15 residues long. Germline V lookup: CDR1 KGHSH, CDR2 LQKENI. Trimming took 3 bases from V and 6 from J; bases not matched to a gene: 5. CDR3 in DNA: TGTGCCAGCTCACCCGGACTAGCGAGTGCCGGGGAGCTGTTTTTT. Translated: CASSPGLASAGELFF.

This clonotype was seen only once. The junction and the germline gene differ at one end; a read error may be behind it. The V gene is TRBV3-1, the J gene TRBJ1-3; D is unresolved. Germline V gene lookup returns CDR1 LGHDT and CDR2 YNNKEL (reference sequence). This CDR3 region has 11 residues. The CDR3 here is CASSQEGQLDF. The CDR3 DNA reads as TGTGCCAGCAGCCAAGAAGGGCAGTTGGATTTT.

The chain combines TRBV11-2 with TRBJ2-7; a possible D gene is TRBD2 (6 bases). CDR3 length: 17 residues. The germline V and J ends were trimmed by 1 base and 2 bases, with 18 bases remaining between them. Looked up from germline, CDR1 is SGHAT and CDR2 is FQNNGV. This chain's CDR3 is CASSLVHPGLTPYEQYF. The DNA of the CDR3 is TGTGCCAGCAGCTTAGTTCATCCGGGACTGACGCCCTACGAGCAGTACTTC.